This T cell receptor (beta chain) was recorded in a study of blood T cells in healthy people across ages. Study results and limitations: Relative to aged donors, long-lived donors carried more naive CD4+ cells and displayed higher diversity. Changes seen in expanded clonotypes were possibly confounded by donor CMV status left unknown.

Germline V gene sequence: CDR1 SGHRS, CDR2 YFSETQ. This CDR3 has 19 amino acids. With 4 bases clipped from V and 2 bases from J, the junction kept 16 bases outside the gene matches. This clonotype was counted between two and nine times. Its matching antigen is unknown. A second PCR of 7 to 11 cycles used a sample-barcoded 5' primer and a J-beta primer mix. A 12-random-nucleotide template-switch adaptor tagged each cDNA molecule. Per sample, CDR3-containing paired-end reads numbered at least 2.5 million. Via MiXCR, TCRdb re-called the 5' RACE reads, giving one row per CDR3 protein. Of about 1.5 million distinct CDR3 sequences listed, approximately 42% were seen once; the top ten hold 4%.

The chain recombines TRBV5-1 with TRBJ2-3; 10 bases line up with TRBD2. The TCR was taken from a woman under 30 in good health. The sequenced sample was blood. CDR3 sequence: CASSQVLAGSFRNTDTQYF. CDR3 nucleotides: TGCGCCAGCAGCCAAGTACTAGCGGGGTCCTTTAGAAACACAGATACGCAGTATTTT.